These 30 T cell receptor beta chains came from one sample sequenced in a study of CD8 T cells in Susac syndrome. The authors reverse transcribed roughly 0.45 to 1 ug RNA with random hexamers. MiXCR, applied by TCRdb to the immunoSEQ multiplex PCR reads, yields one record per CDR3 protein. This sample has about 160,000 distinct CDR3 sequences, with 95% to 96% found just once. Sequencing was carried out using CD4+ T cells from PBMCs. The receptors stem from a human donor with Susac syndrome.

V usage is TRBV7-2 and J usage is TRBJ2-1, with D possibly TRBD2 on 6 matching bases. This CDR3 spans 15 amino acids. Germline CDR1 and CDR2: SGHTA and FQGNSA. V dropped 5 bases and J dropped 0 bases, with 11 bases sitting between them. The CDR3 coding sequence is TGTGCCAGCAGCAGAGGGAGGTCCTCCTACAATGAGCAGTTCTTC. Encoded protein: CASSRGRSSYNEQFF.

This rearrangement joins TRBV7-8 to TRBJ1-2; D call uncertain. Germline CDR1 and CDR2: SGHVS and FQNEAQ. CDR3 length: 15 residues. V lost 2 bases and J lost 0, with 10 bases in between. CDR3 loop: CASSLRVDSNYGYTF. CDR3 in DNA: TGTGCCAGCAGCTTAAGGGTGGATTCTAACTATGGCTACACCTTC.

CDR3 protein: CANPGLAGGRVYEQYF. In DNA form, the CDR3 reads TGTGCCAACCCGGGACTAGCGGGAGGTCGGGTCTACGAGCAGTACTTC. The J gene is TRBJ2-7, the V gene TRBV25-1, with 15 bases identical to TRBD2. The CDR3 covers 16 residues. Germline CDR1 and CDR2: MGHDK and SYGVNS. J gave up 3 bases and V 10 bases, and 10 bases lay outside the gene matches.

The rearrangement links TRBV27 to TRBJ2-3; 7 nucleotides line up with TRBD2. In germline, CDR1 is MNHEY, CDR2 SMNVEV (reference sequence). This CDR3 has 15 residues. Losses at the gene ends were 4 bases for V and 2 bases for J; bases not matched to a gene: 6. The CDR3 DNA follows: TGTGCCAGCAGTTCCCTCCTAGCGGACACAGATACGCAGTATTTT. Its translation is CASSSLLADTDTQYF.

The chain recombines TRBV3-1 with TRBJ2-4; TRBD2 matches at 7 bases. Germline assignment: CDR1 LGHDT and CDR2 YNNKEL (reference sequence). The CDR3 extends over 13 amino acids. V was pared by 2 bases and J by 5 bases, with 0 bases of the junction left unmatched. The CDR3 nucleotides read TGTGCCAGCAGCCAACGGGGGGAAAACATTCAGTACTTC. Translating gives CASSQRGENIQYF. The whole variable domain, remainder taken from reference TRBV3-1 and TRBJ2-4, is DTAVSQTPKYLVTQMGNDKSIKCEQNLGHDTMYWYKQDSKKFLKIMFSYNNKELIINETVPNRFSPKSPDKAHLNLHINSLELGDSAVYFCASSQRGENIQYFGAGTRLSVL.

V and J are TRBV29-1 and TRBJ2-1; TRBD2 is a possible D gene (5 bases). The V end was cut by 3 bases, the J end by 5 bases, with 5 bases between. The CDR3 length is 11 residues. Germline V lookup: CDR1 SQVTM, CDR2 ANQGSEA. CDR3 in DNA: TGCAGCGTTGAGAGGGACAATGAGCAGTTCTTC. This gives the protein CSVERDNEQFF.

The V and J genes are TRBV7-3 and TRBJ2-2; 9 nucleotides agree with TRBD2. The CDR3 extends over 16 amino acids. V lost 5 bases to trimming and J lost 3 bases; unmatched junction nucleotides: 7. CDR1 is SGHTA, CDR2 FQGTGA, per germline. Here the CDR3 DNA reads TGTGCCAGCAGCACAGTAGCGGGAGCGGACACCGGGGAGCTGTTTTTT. It encodes CASSTVAGADTGELFF.

V and J are TRBV28 and TRBJ2-7; 9 nucleotides align to TRBD2. Germline V CDR1 and CDR2: MDHEN, SYDVKM. After removal of 5 bases from V and 3 bases from J, the junction contained 5 bases not matched to a gene. The CDR3 spans 14 residues. The CDR3 loop is CASSPASGIYEQYF. The CDR3 coding sequence is TGTGCCAGCAGTCCCGCTAGCGGGATCTACGAGCAGTACTTC.

The rearrangement links TRBV20-1 to TRBJ1-6, with D possibly matching TRBD1 (5 bases). CDR1 is DFQATT, CDR2 SNEGSKA, per germline (reference sequence). This CDR3 is 14 amino acids long. V lost 0 bases and J lost 8, with 11 bases in between. The CDR3 protein is CSAREGASDSPLHF. The CDR3 coding sequence is TGCAGTGCTAGAGAAGGGGCATCAGATTCACCCCTCCACTTT.

This clonotype came up once. This rearrangement joins TRBV4-3 to TRBJ2-3; no clear D gene. The germline V gene has CDR1 LGHNA and CDR2 YSLEER. V lost 1 base and J 0 bases, leaving 8 bases between the germline ends. The CDR3 length is 15 residues. CDR3 protein: CASSQGSPSTDTQYF. DNA for the CDR3: TGCGCCAGCAGCCAAGGGAGCCCGAGCACAGATACGCAGTATTTT.

This chain uses TRBV5-1 with TRBJ2-7; D is possibly TRBD1 or TRBD2 (5 bases each). CDR3 size: 13 residues. Trimming left V 4 bases short and J 4 bases short, with 12 bases between. Germline assignment: CDR1 SGHRS and CDR2 YFSETQ. The CDR3 coding sequence is TGCGCCAGCAGCACCGGAGAGGGGTACGAGCAGTACTTC. It encodes CASSTGEGYEQYF.

V usage is TRBV15 and J usage is TRBJ1-4; D may be TRBD1 (6 bases). The ends were cut back, 0 bases at V and 5 bases at J, with 10 bases in the middle. The CDR3 totals 15 residues. The V gene's germline CDR1 is LNHNV and CDR2 YYDKDF (reference sequence). CDR3 nucleotide sequence: TGTGCCACCAGCAGAGAAGCCAGGGGAAATGAAAAACTGTTTTTT. Its protein is CATSREARGNEKLFF.

The J gene is TRBJ2-2, the V gene TRBV5-1; TRBD1 agrees at 9 bases. This CDR3 is built from 14 residues. In germline, CDR1 is SGHRS, CDR2 YFSETQ. J gave up 6 bases and V 5 bases, and 5 bases lay outside the gene matches. The CDR3 DNA follows: TGCGCCAGCAGACAACAGGGGGCGGCCGGGGAGCTGTTTTTT. It is translated as CASRQQGAAGELFF.

The V call is TRBV7-9, the J call TRBJ1-2; D ambiguous. This CDR3 has 16 amino acids. Germline V gene sequence: CDR1 SEHNR, CDR2 FQNEAQ (reference sequence). V lost 4 bases and J 3 bases, leaving 18 bases between the germline ends. Written as DNA, the CDR3 is TGTGCCAGCAGCTCAAAAGGGCTCTCTACAGACTATGGCTACACCTTC. Translating it yields CASSSKGLSTDYGYTF.

The V call is TRBV5-1, the J call TRBJ2-7; D unclear. The CDR3 loop spans 13 amino acids. Looked up from germline, CDR1 is SGHRS and CDR2 is YFSETQ. V was shortened by 0 bases and J by 0 bases, with 4 bases between the two germline ends. Here the CDR3 DNA reads TGCGCCAGCAGCTTGGAGGGCTCCTACGAGCAGTACTTC. Translated: CASSLEGSYEQYF.

The V call is TRBV7-9, the J call TRBJ2-1; no firm D call. The CDR3 spans 10 residues. V shed 4 bases and J shed 10 bases, with 5 bases lying between them. Germline V CDR1 and CDR2: SEHNR, FQNEAQ (reference sequence). The CDR3 region is CASSSMEQFF. The CDR3 DNA sequence: TGTGCCAGCAGCTCCATGGAGCAGTTCTTC. Variable domain in full (rest from reference TRBV7-9 and TRBJ2-1): DTGVSQNPRHKITKRGQNVTFRCDPISEHNRLYWYRQTLGQGPEFLTYFQNEAQLEKSRLLSDRFSAERPKGSFSTLEIQRTEQGDSAMYLCASSSMEQFFGPGTRLTVL.

The J gene is TRBJ2-3, the V gene TRBV5-6; D might be TRBD1 or TRBD2, each matching 6 bases. Deletions cut 2 bases from V and 6 bases from J, with 10 bases between. The germline CDR1 and CDR2 sequences are SGHDT and YYEEEE. CDR3 length equals 13 residues. CDR3: CASSLRGPDTQYF. The CDR3 DNA is TGTGCCAGCAGCTTACGGGGGCCCGATACGCAGTATTTT.

V usage is TRBV3-1 and J usage is TRBJ1-1; 11 bases match TRBD1. The germline gives CDR1 LGHDT, CDR2 YNNKEL (reference sequence). J was trimmed by 6 bases and V by 3 bases; bases with no gene match: 3. The CDR3 consists of 14 residues. CDR3 DNA: TGTGCCAGCAGCCAGGGACAGGGGGTCGCTGAAGCTTTCTTT. It is translated as CASSQGQGVAEAFF.

The gene calls are TRBV3-1 and TRBJ2-7; TRBD2 matches 7 bases. The CDR3 is 13 residues long. Per germline, CDR1 LGHDT and CDR2 YNNKEL (reference sequence). Trimming at V came to 4 bases and at J to 7 bases, leaving 7 bases not matched to a gene. The CDR3 region has the DNA TGTGCCAGCAGCCCGAACGGGGGGAGGGAGCAGTACGTC. Translated, it gives CASSPNGGREQYV.

The genes are TRBV21-1 and TRBJ2-6; whether TRBD1, the table's D call, matches the DNA was not checked. TRBV21-1 is listed as a pseudogene. The CDR3 is made up of 16 amino acids. CDR3 coding DNA: TGTGCCAGCAGCTCGAAGGGGGGTGCTGGGGCCAACGTCCTGACTTTC. The encoded protein is CASSSKGGAGANVLTF.

The rearrangement links TRBV12-3 or TRBV12-4 to TRBJ1-5; D may be TRBD1 (6 bases). V was clipped by 6 bases and J by 6 bases, with 15 bases between them. CDR3 length: 14 residues. The CDR3 loop reads CASSRGGGRQPQHF. For the CDR3, the DNA is TGTGCCAGCAGCCGAGGGGGGGGGCGTCAGCCCCAGCATTTT.

The V call is TRBV5-1, the J call TRBJ2-5, with 8 bases lining up with TRBD2. Germline CDR1 reads SGHRS; CDR2 reads YFSETQ. This CDR3 region has 14 residues. Losses at the gene ends were 7 bases for V and 3 bases for J; bases not matched to a gene: 8. In DNA form, the CDR3 reads TGCGCCAGCCGGGGCGGGAGGCAGGAAGAGACCCAGTACTTC. Its translation is CASRGGRQEETQYF.

This rearrangement joins TRBV28 to TRBJ2-5; D unresolved. The CDR3 has 12 residues. V was shortened by 3 bases and J by 5 bases, with 7 bases between the two germline ends. The germline V gene has CDR1 MDHEN and CDR2 SYDVKM. As DNA, the CDR3 is TGTGCCAGCAGTTTTCGCCGGGAGACCCAGTACTTC. Protein: CASSFRRETQYF.

The chain has TRBV5-1 and TRBJ2-3; 10 bases align to TRBD2. V gave up 7 bases and J gave up 2 bases; unmatched junction bases: 13. Per the germline V gene, CDR1 is SGHRS and CDR2 is YFSETQ. The CDR3 has 17 residues. Written as DNA, the CDR3 is TGCGCCAGCGCGTTCATAGCGGGGGGCCCGTACACAGATACGCAGTATTTT. It is translated as CASAFIAGGPYTDTQYF.

This sequence joins TRBV4-3 and TRBJ2-5, with D uncertain. The CDR3 totals 14 residues. Trimming shortened V by 1 base and J by 3 bases, and 9 bases separated the two germline ends. Germline values: CDR1 LGHNA, CDR2 YSLEER. The CDR3 reads CASSQVGREETQYF. CDR3 nucleotide sequence: TGCGCCAGCAGCCAAGTCGGTCGGGAAGAGACCCAGTACTTC.

J is TRBJ2-7 and V is TRBV5-4, with TRBD1 as a possible D gene (5 bases). Looked up from germline, CDR1 is SGHNT and CDR2 is YYREEE (reference sequence). The CDR3 length is 13 residues. V lost 4 bases and J lost 3, with 11 bases in between. CDR3: CASSADSFYEQYV. The CDR3 nucleotides read TGTGCCAGCAGCGCCGACAGTTTCTACGAGCAGTACGTC.

This rearrangement joins TRBV29-1 to TRBJ2-3; tentative D call: TRBD1 (5 bases). V was shortened by 5 bases and J by 1 base, with 7 bases between the two germline ends. Germline V lookup: CDR1 SQVTM, CDR2 ANQGSEA. The length of the CDR3 is 12 residues. As DNA, the CDR3 is TGCAGCGTTCCGACAGGCACAGATACGCAGTATTTT. Translating it yields CSVPTGTDTQYF.

This chain joins TRBV28 and TRBJ2-1, with 9 bases matching TRBD2. V shed 5 bases and J 6 bases; nucleotides not matched to a gene: 14. This CDR3 has 17 amino acids. CDR1 and CDR2 from the germline V gene are MDHEN and SYDVKM. This CDR3 reads CASSTRPSGKTRNEQFF. For the CDR3, the DNA is TGTGCCAGCAGTACCCGGCCTAGCGGGAAAACACGCAATGAGCAGTTCTTC.

The chain joins TRBV4-1 to TRBJ2-5; 8 positions agree with TRBD2. This CDR3 is built from 16 residues. V lost 3 bases to trimming and J lost 3 bases; unmatched junction nucleotides: 9. CDR1 is MGHRA, CDR2 YSYEKL, per germline. The DNA for the CDR3 is TGCGCCAGCAGCCAGTCACTAGGACTAGCCGAAGAGACCCAGTACTTC. Translating it yields CASSQSLGLAEETQYF.

The chain combines TRBV7-2 with TRBJ1-1; tentatively, D is TRBD1 (5 bases). With 5 bases removed from V and 4 bases from J, the gap between germline ends came to 8 bases. This CDR3 is built from 12 residues. The germline V gene encodes CDR1 SGHTA and CDR2 FQGNSA. In DNA form, the CDR3 reads TGTGCCAGCAGCGAGCAGGGCACTGAAGCTTTCTTT. Encoded protein: CASSEQGTEAFF.